This is a list of T cell receptor beta chains from one sample in a study of blood T cell repertoires in COVID-19. The assay was immunoSEQ multiplex PCR, and TCRdb's table has in-frame clones only and misses some. The sample has under 150,000 clones, approximately 88% seen once. Source material: peripheral blood. Source of these receptors: a human donor in a cohort sampled during active COVID-19. Both conserved end residues are part of each CDR3. A D gene is named only where the DNA matches it firmly. Expanded clones are given a class, and other clones once, few, many or no size at all.

length: 16
D: -
J: TRBJ1-1
V: TRBV7-8
size: few
CDR3: CASSLVAGAALTEAFF
DNA: TGTGCCAGCAGCTTAGTCGCGGGAGCCGCTCTCACTGAAGCTTTCTTT

length: 16
D: TRBD1
J: TRBJ1-1
V: TRBV4-1
size: -
CDR3: CASSQDRDRGDTEAFF
DNA: TGCGCCAGCAGCCAAGACCGGGACAGGGGGGACACTGAAGCTTTCTTT

length: 16
D: TRBD1
J: TRBJ2-7
V: TRBV24-1
size: once
CDR3: CATSDTPGQGDYEQYF
DNA: TGTGCCACCAGTGATACCCCGGGACAGGGAGACTACGAGCAGTACTTC

length: 13
D: -
J: TRBJ2-3
V: TRBV5-8
size: once
CDR3: CASSLGEGDTQYF
DNA: TGTGCCAGCAGCTTGGGTGAGGGAGATACGCAGTATTTT

length: 15
D: -
J: TRBJ2-7
V: TRBV5-4
size: -
CDR3: CASSGFTGTNYEQYF
DNA: TGTGCCAGCAGCGGATTCACAGGGACGAACTACGAGCAGTACTTC

length: 11
D: -
J: TRBJ1-2
V: TRBV7-2
size: -
CDR3: CASSLSYGYTF
DNA: TGTGCCAGCAGCTTGTCTTATGGCTACACCTTC

length: 13
D: -
J: TRBJ2-5
V: TRBV4-1
size: -
CDR3: CASSRGGQETQYF
DNA: TGCGCCAGCAGCCGCGGCGGACAAGAGACCCAGTACTTC

length: 16
D: TRBD1
J: TRBJ1-1
V: TRBV5-4
size: -
CDR3: CASSLRDTGVGTEAFF
DNA: TGTGCCAGCAGCTTGCGCGACACAGGGGTGGGGACTGAAGCTTTCTTT

length: 14
D: -
J: TRBJ1-2
V: TRBV5-1
size: -
CDR3: CASALDKPDYGYTF
DNA: TGCGCCAGCGCTCTGGACAAGCCGGACTATGGCTACACCTTC

length: 16
D: -
J: TRBJ2-3
V: TRBV19
size: -
CDR3: CASSIFPGMGTDTQYF
DNA: TGTGCCAGTAGTATTTTCCCGGGGATGGGCACAGATACGCAGTATTTT

length: 16
D: -
J: TRBJ1-3
V: TRBV19
size: -
CDR3: CASKNLGLHSGNTIYF
DNA: TGTGCCAGTAAAAATTTAGGACTTCACTCTGGAAACACCATATATTTT

length: 19
D: TRBD2
J: TRBJ2-3
V: TRBV5-1
size: -
CDR3: CASSLAVLAGHPGTDTQYF
DNA: TGCGCCAGCAGCTTGGCCGTCTTAGCGGGGCATCCCGGGACAGATACGCAGTATTTT

length: 14
D: TRBD1
J: TRBJ2-2
V: TRBV5-1
size: -
CDR3: CASSGQGAVGELFF
DNA: TGCGCCAGCAGCGGACAGGGGGCTGTCGGGGAGCTGTTTTTT

length: 16
D: TRBD1
J: TRBJ2-3
V: TRBV7-8
size: -
CDR3: CASSLGQGWLSDTQYF
DNA: TGTGCCAGCAGCTTAGGACAGGGGTGGCTTTCGGATACGCAGTATTTT

length: 15
D: -
J: TRBJ2-5
V: TRBV5-6
size: -
CDR3: CASSYPQGTGETQYF
DNA: TGTGCCAGCAGCTACCCACAGGGGACTGGGGAGACCCAGTACTTC

length: 15
D: -
J: TRBJ1-6
V: TRBV5-4
size: -
CDR3: CASSLATGGNSPLHF
DNA: TGTGCCAGCAGCTTGGCCACAGGAGGGAATTCACCCCTCCACTTT

length: 16
D: -
J: TRBJ1-2
V: TRBV18
size: -
CDR3: CASSPVVPTTNYGYTF
DNA: TGTGCCAGCTCACCTGTAGTCCCGACTACTAACTATGGCTACACCTTC

length: 15
D: -
J: TRBJ1-5
V: TRBV5-1
size: -
CDR3: CASSLDGDSNQPQHF
DNA: TGCGCCAGCAGCTTGGACGGGGATAGCAATCAGCCCCAGCATTTT

length: 14
D: -
J: TRBJ2-2
V: TRBV11-3
size: -
CDR3: CASRLTANTGELFF
DNA: TGTGCCAGCAGACTGACAGCGAACACCGGGGAGCTGTTTTTT

length: 16
D: -
J: TRBJ1-1
V: TRBV19
size: -
CDR3: CASSIPGGRENTEAFF
DNA: TGTGCCAGTAGTATACCCGGAGGACGGGAGAACACTGAAGCTTTCTTT

length: 18
D: TRBD2
J: TRBJ2-3
V: TRBV5-4
size: -
CDR3: CASSPGLAGGDWTDTQYF
DNA: TGTGCCAGCAGCCCTGGACTAGCGGGGGGGGATTGGACAGATACGCAGTATTTT

length: 13
D: -
J: TRBJ2-7
V: TRBV9
size: few
CDR3: CASSVTEGDEQYF
DNA: TGTGCCAGCAGCGTAACGGAGGGAGACGAGCAGTACTTC

length: 18
D: TRBD1
J: TRBJ1-1
V: TRBV9
size: -
CDR3: CASSVGIVGTVGNTEAFF
DNA: TGTGCCAGCAGCGTAGGTATCGTAGGGACAGTGGGAAACACTGAAGCTTTCTTT

length: 11
D: -
J: TRBJ1-4
V: TRBV28
size: -
CDR3: CATFEDEKLFF
DNA: TGTGCCACATTCGAGGATGAAAAACTGTTTTTT

length: 16
D: TRBD1
J: TRBJ2-2
V: TRBV5-4
size: -
CDR3: CASSLAGGQGARELFF
DNA: TGTGCCAGCAGCTTGGCGGGTGGACAGGGGGCGCGGGAGCTGTTTTTT

length: 14
D: -
J: TRBJ1-4
V: TRBV10-1
size: once
CDR3: CASLSRDNNEKLFF
DNA: TGCGCCAGCCTTTCGAGGGACAATAATGAAAAACTGTTTTTT

length: 14
D: -
J: TRBJ1-1
V: TRBV7-8
size: -
CDR3: CASSPKGVNTEAFF
DNA: TGTGCCAGCAGCCCGAAGGGGGTGAACACTGAAGCTTTCTTT

length: 19
D: -
J: TRBJ1-6
V: TRBV18
size: -
CDR3: CASSSNPGQQSSYNSPLHF
DNA: TGTGCCAGCTCATCAAACCCGGGACAACAAAGCTCCTATAATTCACCCCTCCACTTT

length: 19
D: TRBD2
J: TRBJ2-3
V: TRBV4-2
size: -
CDR3: CASSLKTSGGAVSTDTQYF
DNA: TGTGCCAGCAGCTTGAAGACTAGCGGGGGGGCCGTGAGCACAGATACGCAGTATTTT

length: 15
D: TRBD1
J: TRBJ1-6
V: TRBV6-2/TRBV6-3
size: -
CDR3: CASSFTGGDNSPLHF
DNA: TGTGCCAGCAGTTTCACAGGGGGCGATAATTCACCCCTCCACTTT

length: 14
D: TRBD1
J: TRBJ1-1
V: TRBV5-1
size: -
CDR3: CASSSGTGVSEAFF
DNA: TGCGCCAGCAGCTCCGGGACAGGGGTGTCTGAAGCTTTCTTT

length: 16
D: -
J: TRBJ2-3
V: TRBV27
size: once
CDR3: CASSLIPRGSTDTQYF
DNA: TGTGCCAGCAGCCTAATCCCCCGCGGAAGCACAGATACGCAGTATTTT

length: 13
D: TRBD2
J: TRBJ2-5
V: TRBV12-5
size: -
CDR3: CASGSSGVETQYF
DNA: TGTGCTAGTGGTTCAAGCGGGGTGGAGACCCAGTACTTC

length: 15
D: TRBD1
J: TRBJ2-3
V: TRBV9
size: -
CDR3: CASSVEGARIDTQYF
DNA: TGTGCCAGCAGCGTAGAGGGGGCGCGGATAGATACGCAGTATTTT

length: 14
D: TRBD1
J: TRBJ1-6
V: TRBV3-1/TRBV3-2
size: once
CDR3: CASSQGRGHSPLHF
DNA: TGTGCCAGCAGCCAAGGCAGGGGGCATTCACCCCTCCACTTT

length: 13
D: -
J: TRBJ2-7
V: TRBV11-1
size: -
CDR3: CASSLMRGIQQYF
DNA: TGTGCCAGCAGCTTAATGAGGGGGATCCAGCAGTACTTC

length: 13
D: -
J: TRBJ2-3
V: TRBV9
size: -
CDR3: CASSVVQTDTQYF
DNA: TGTGCCAGCAGCGTAGTCCAGACAGATACGCAGTATTTT

length: 16
D: TRBD2
J: TRBJ2-2
V: TRBV19
size: -
CDR3: CASKGLAGGPPGELFF
DNA: TGTGCCAGTAAGGGGCTAGCGGGGGGTCCCCCCGGGGAGCTGTTTTTT

length: 16
D: TRBD1
J: TRBJ2-7
V: TRBV20-1
size: -
CDR3: CSASKGAGKYSYEQYF
DNA: TGCAGTGCTAGTAAGGGGGCAGGGAAGTACTCCTACGAGCAGTACTTC

length: 15
D: TRBD1
J: TRBJ2-1
V: TRBV29-1
size: -
CDR3: CSVEGQGVHYNEQFF
DNA: TGCAGCGTGGAGGGACAGGGGGTGCACTACAATGAGCAGTTCTTC

length: 13
D: -
J: TRBJ1-2
V: TRBV29-1
size: -
CDR3: CSVLGGSGYGYTF
DNA: TGCAGCGTCCTTGGGGGGAGTGGCTATGGCTACACCTTC

length: 13
D: -
J: TRBJ1-1
V: TRBV7-3
size: -
CDR3: CASSLTGRTEAFF
DNA: TGTGCCAGCAGCTTAACAGGGAGGACTGAAGCTTTCTTT